This entry concerns a single TCR beta chain. The record originates from a study of technical replicates of blood from several donors. Here immunoSEQ multiplex PCR was the method, and the copy in TCRdb shows in-frame clones only, minus some. This table holds tens of thousands of clones, almost 95% found once. The CDR3 consists of 15 residues. V gave up 5 bases and J gave up 2 bases, with 13 bases separating them. Germline CDR1 reads SGHVS; CDR2 reads FQNEAQ. Material for sequencing was T cells isolated from PBMCs. The receptor was isolated from a human donor in good health. V is TRBV7-8 and J is TRBJ1-5; tentatively, D is TRBD1 (5 bases). CDR3 residues: CASSPAGTGNQPQHF. The CDR3 nucleotides are TGTGCCAGCAGCCCAGCCGGGACTGGCAATCAGCCCCAGCATTTT.